This is a list of T cell receptor beta chains from one sample in a study of blood T cell repertoires in COVID-19. Measured with immunoSEQ multiplex PCR; TCRdb has only the in-frame clones, and not every one. The sample holds approximately 300,000 clones, roughly 90% seen once. Sequencing was carried out using peripheral blood. The receptors were sampled from a woman in her 40s with COVID-19, enrolled during active disease. Each CDR3 is given without its conserved first and last residue.

j_call: TRBJ2-1
v_call: TRBV7-8
cdr3_aa: ASSSRESSYNEQF

j_call: TRBJ1-2
v_call: TRBV5-1
cdr3_aa: ASSLVQDNLYGYT

j_call: TRBJ2-5
v_call: TRBV4-3
cdr3_aa: ASSQDWAGQETQY

j_call: TRBJ1-1
v_call: TRBV30
cdr3_aa: AWSIGQGGEAF

j_call: TRBJ2-1
v_call: TRBV28
cdr3_aa: ASNPDIPNEQF

j_call: TRBJ2-6
v_call: TRBV5-1
cdr3_aa: ASSSSVGGANVLT

j_call: TRBJ1-3
v_call: TRBV3-1/TRBV3-2
cdr3_aa: ASRRVDSGNTIY

j_call: TRBJ1-6
v_call: TRBV5-1
cdr3_aa: ASSPDLGDSPLH

j_call: TRBJ2-1
v_call: TRBV27
cdr3_aa: ASSAPGTGGHEQF

j_call: TRBJ2-5
v_call: TRBV6-1
cdr3_aa: ASSEKGGEPETQY

j_call: TRBJ1-4
v_call: TRBV29-1
cdr3_aa: SVGSSGGEKLF

j_call: TRBJ2-3
v_call: TRBV11-2
cdr3_aa: ASSLESYTDTQY

j_call: TRBJ2-1
v_call: TRBV27
cdr3_aa: ASSPDYWGLQTGKF

j_call: TRBJ2-2
v_call: TRBV9
cdr3_aa: ASSGGQGLGGELF

j_call: TRBJ1-1
v_call: TRBV11-2
cdr3_aa: ASSLVVGGTEAF